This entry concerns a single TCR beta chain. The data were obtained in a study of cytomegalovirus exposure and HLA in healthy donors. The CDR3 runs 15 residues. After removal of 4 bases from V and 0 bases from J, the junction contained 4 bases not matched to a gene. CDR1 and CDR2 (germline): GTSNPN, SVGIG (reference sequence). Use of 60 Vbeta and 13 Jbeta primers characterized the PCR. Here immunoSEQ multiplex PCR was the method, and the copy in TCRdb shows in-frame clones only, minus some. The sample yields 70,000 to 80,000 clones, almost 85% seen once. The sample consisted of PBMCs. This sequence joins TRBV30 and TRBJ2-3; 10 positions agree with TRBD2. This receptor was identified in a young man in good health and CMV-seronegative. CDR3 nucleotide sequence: TGTGCCTGGACTAGCGGGAGCTCTAGCACAGATACGCAGTATTTT. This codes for CAWTSGSSSTDTQYF.